These T cell receptor beta chains were read from a single sample in a study of cytomegalovirus exposure and HLA in healthy donors. Sequencing was performed with immunoSEQ multiplex PCR; in TCRdb, only in-frame clones are kept and a portion is missing. Of over 150,000 clones listed, over 70% are singletons. Sequencing was done on a sample of PBMCs. All receptors derive from a man younger than 45 in good health and CMV-seropositive. Each CDR3 is given with its conserved first and last residue. The D gene is left open where the match is weak. Not every row has a clone size; where given, it reads once, few, many or a size class.

abundance,v_gene,d_gene,j_gene,len,CDR3nt,CDR3aa
.,TRBV6-1,TRBD1,TRBJ1-6,13,TGTGCCAGCAATCGGGACAGGGATTCACCCCTCCACTTT,CASNRDRDSPLHF
.,TRBV7-8,TRBD1,TRBJ2-3,16,TGTGCCAGCAGCTTAGGGACAGGGGGGAACACAGATACGCAGTATTTT,CASSLGTGGNTDTQYF
.,TRBV6-5,.,TRBJ2-7,12,TGTGCCAGCAGCCCCGGCGGCTACGAGCAGTACTTC,CASSPGGYEQYF
.,TRBV14,.,TRBJ1-3,15,TGTGCCAGCAGCCAAGTACGGGGCTCTGGAAACACCATATATTTT,CASSQVRGSGNTIYF
.,TRBV5-6,TRBD1,TRBJ1-2,14,TGTGCCAGCAGCTTGTACGCAGGGGGCCAGGGCTACACCTTC,CASSLYAGGQGYTF
.,TRBV4-1,.,TRBJ2-3,14,TGCGCCAGCAGCTCGGGACCGGGGGCAGATACGCAGTATTTT,CASSSGPGADTQYF
.,TRBV4-1,TRBD1,TRBJ2-7,15,TGCGCCAGCAGCCAAGGGACAGGGGGCGGCTACGAGCAGTACTTC,CASSQGTGGGYEQYF
.,TRBV14,TRBD1,TRBJ1-4,15,TGTGCCAGCAGCCAATTGGGACAGCTTAATGAAAAACTGTTTTTT,CASSQLGQLNEKLFF
.,TRBV4-3,.,TRBJ2-1,15,TGCGCCAGCAGCCAAGGTGGGGCAAGGTACAATGAGCAGTTCTTC,CASSQGGARYNEQFF
.,TRBV5-1,TRBD1,TRBJ2-1,15,TGCGCCAGCGAAGAGCAGGGGGCTGGGGTCAATGAGCAGTTCTTC,CASEEQGAGVNEQFF
.,TRBV19,.,TRBJ2-2,13,TGTGCCAGTAGTACAGGGTGGACCGGGGAGCTGTTTTTT,CASSTGWTGELFF
.,TRBV19,.,TRBJ2-3,16,TGTGCCAGTAGTACTCAGACACCCACTAGCACAGATACGCAGTATTTT,CASSTQTPTSTDTQYF
few,TRBV5-1,.,TRBJ2-1,15,TGCGCCAGCAGCTTGGGCTCAGGCGACGACGATGAGCAGTTCTTC,CASSLGSGDDDEQFF
.,TRBV2,.,TRBJ2-1,16,TGTGCCAGCAGTGAAGTGGAACAGGGTCTGGATAATGAGCAGTTCTTC,CASSEVEQGLDNEQFF
.,TRBV5-6,.,TRBJ2-1,11,TGTGCCAGCAGCTTGGCCGATGAGCAGTTCTTC,CASSLADEQFF
.,TRBV7-9,.,TRBJ2-7,12,TGTGCCAGCAGCACCTCAGGGTACGAGCAGTACTTC,CASSTSGYEQYF
.,TRBV4-3,TRBD1,TRBJ2-1,16,TGCGCCAGCAGCCAAGGACAGGGGGGCGGGTCGGATGAGCAGTTCTTC,CASSQGQGGGSDEQFF
.,TRBV15,.,TRBJ2-5,15,TGTGCCACCAGCAGAGATCGTCAGGGTCAAGAGACCCAGTACTTC,CATSRDRQGQETQYF
.,TRBV6-1,.,TRBJ1-5,13,TGTGCCAGCAGTAACCTGAGACAGGAGACCCAGCATTTT,CASSNLRQETQHF
.,TRBV6-1,TRBD2,TRBJ2-5,14,TGTGCCAGCAACAGGCGGGAGGGCCGAGAGACCCAGTACTTC,CASNRREGRETQYF
.,TRBV2,.,TRBJ1-3,14,TGTGCCAGCAGACAGGACAGATCTGGAAACACCATATATTTT,CASRQDRSGNTIYF
.,TRBV7-2,TRBD2,TRBJ2-1,16,TGTGCCAGCAGCATTAGCGGGGTAGGGGCCTACAATGAGCAGTTCTTC,CASSISGVGAYNEQFF
.,TRBV6-1,.,TRBJ1-2,13,TGTGCCAGCAGGGGGTCGGGGGGTCGTGGCTACACCTTC,CASRGSGGRGYTF
.,TRBV6-1,TRBD2,TRBJ2-1,15,TGTGCCAGCAGTGACGCTAGCGGGTCTAATGATGAGCAGTTCTTC,CASSDASGSNDEQFF
.,TRBV5-6,.,TRBJ2-4,15,TGTGCCAGCAGCTTGTTAGGTGAGGGCAAAAACATTCAGTACTTC,CASSLLGEGKNIQYF
.,TRBV15,TRBD1,TRBJ1-1,14,TGTGCCACCAACCACAGGGGGGCGAACACTGAAGCTTTCTTT,CATNHRGANTEAFF
.,TRBV6-6,.,TRBJ2-5,15,TGTGCCAGCACCAATACACGGGGGGCCCAAGAGACCCAGTACTTC,CASTNTRGAQETQYF
.,TRBV10-2,.,TRBJ2-1,11,TGCGCCAGCAGTGAGTCTCGGGAGCAGTTCTTC,CASSESREQFF
.,TRBV9,TRBD1,TRBJ1-1,15,TGTGCCAGCAGCGTAGGAGACAGGGGGTGGACTGAAGCTTTCTTT,CASSVGDRGWTEAFF
.,TRBV28,TRBD1,TRBJ2-1,15,TGTGCCAGCAGGCACAGGGGGACCGCCTACAATGAGCAGTTCTTC,CASRHRGTAYNEQFF
.,TRBV5-6,.,TRBJ2-6,17,TGTGCCAGCAGCTTGGCAGGGCCGAACTCTGGGGCCAACGTCCTGACTTTC,CASSLAGPNSGANVLTF
.,TRBV27,.,TRBJ1-6,14,TGTGCCAGCCGGCCGGGACTCTATAATTCACCCCTCCACTTT,CASRPGLYNSPLHF
once,TRBV5-4,.,TRBJ2-7,15,TGTGCCAGCAGCTTGACGGCGGGCCGCGCCTACGAGCAGTACTTC,CASSLTAGRAYEQYF
.,TRBV19,TRBD1,TRBJ1-5,14,TGTGCCAGTAGTTCGCAGGGGGTGGATCAGCCCCAGCATTTT,CASSSQGVDQPQHF